These T cell receptor beta chains were read from a single sample in a study of blood T cell repertoires in COVID-19. Profiling relied on immunoSEQ multiplex PCR, and the TCRdb table lists in-frame clones only, not all of them. This table holds about 300,000 clones, less than 85% found once. The sequencing input was PBMCs or T cells enriched from blood (not recorded which). The receptors stem from a woman in her thirties who had been exposed to COVID-19. The CDR3 runs from the conserved cysteine through the conserved F or W. The D gene is left open where the match is weak. Expanded clones are given a class, and other clones once, few, many or no size at all.

clone size	J gene	V gene	D gene	CDR3 DNA	CDR3 protein
-	TRBJ1-4	TRBV30	-	TGTGCCTCAAAGAGGGGAGGAGGTTCAAAACTGTTTTTT	CASKRGGGSKLFF
-	TRBJ2-3	TRBV4-1	-	TGCGCCAGCAGCCAAGAAGGGAAGGGAGTTTGGGCCACAGATACGCAGTATTTT	CASSQEGKGVWATDTQYF
-	TRBJ2-5	TRBV6-1	-	TGTGCCAGCAGTGAAGGTAACAGGGAAGAGACCCAGTACTTC	CASSEGNREETQYF
-	TRBJ1-2	TRBV27	TRBD1	TGTGCCAGCAGTGGTGACAGGGGGATCTATGGCTACACCTTC	CASSGDRGIYGYTF
-	TRBJ2-7	TRBV5-6	TRBD2	TGTGCCAGCAGCCTAACTAGCGGGGGCTTAGACTTC	CASSLTSGGLDF
-	TRBJ1-4	TRBV13	TRBD1	TGTGCCAGCAGCCCCACAGGGGGTGAAAAACTGTTTTTT	CASSPTGGEKLFF
-	TRBJ2-3	TRBV9	TRBD2	TGTGCCAGCAGCGTGGGAGGGGAGGCAGATACGCAGTATTTT	CASSVGGEADTQYF
-	TRBJ1-1	TRBV4-1	-	TGCGCCAGCAGCCAAGTACAGGAGATGAACACTGAAGCTTTCTTT	CASSQVQEMNTEAFF
-	TRBJ2-3	TRBV30	TRBD1	TGTGCCTGGAGTAGGGGACAGACTAGCACAGATACGCAGTATTTT	CAWSRGQTSTDTQYF
-	TRBJ1-5	TRBV19	TRBD1	TGTGCCAGTAGTATCGGGACAGGGAATCAGCCCCAGCATTTT	CASSIGTGNQPQHF
once	TRBJ1-2	TRBV19	TRBD1	TGTGCCAGTAGTATGGGGACAGAGACTGGCTACACCTTC	CASSMGTETGYTF
-	TRBJ2-1	TRBV10-1	TRBD2	TGCGCCAGCAGTGACCCCCGGGGGGGATTAAATGAGCAGTTCTTC	CASSDPRGGLNEQFF
once	TRBJ2-3	TRBV5-4	TRBD1	TGTGCCAGCAGCTTGACGGGACAGAGCACAGATACGCAGTATTTT	CASSLTGQSTDTQYF
once	TRBJ2-2	TRBV15	-	TGTGCCACCCGACGACCAGGGTCCGGGGAGCTGTTTTTT	CATRRPGSGELFF
few	TRBJ1-2	TRBV3-1/TRBV3-2	-	TGTGCCAGCAGCTATGACAGTTATGGCTACACCTTC	CASSYDSYGYTF
-	TRBJ1-2	TRBV19	-	TGTGCCAGTAGTATAGTACGGAACTATGGCTACACCTTC	CASSIVRNYGYTF
-	TRBJ1-4	TRBV6-4	TRBD1	TGTGCCAGCAGTGAAGGGCAGGGGGCGAATGAAAAACTGTTTTTT	CASSEGQGANEKLFF
-	TRBJ2-7	TRBV28	TRBD2	TGTGCCATCGAGGCGGGGGTAGCGGGAGATTACGAGCAGTACTTC	CAIEAGVAGDYEQYF
-	TRBJ2-7	TRBV19	TRBD2	TGTGCCAGTAGTCCACTACTAGCGGGAGGGCCCTACGAGCAGTACTTC	CASSPLLAGGPYEQYF
-	TRBJ2-1	TRBV3-1/TRBV3-2	TRBD2	TGTGCCAGCGTCGGGACTAGCGGGAGTAGCGAGCAGTTCTTC	CASVGTSGSSEQFF
-	TRBJ1-3	TRBV6-5	TRBD1	TGTGCCAGCAGTTACGGACAGGGGGTTAACACCATATATTTT	CASSYGQGVNTIYF
-	TRBJ2-7	TRBV6-5	-	TGTGCCAGCAGTCCTACAGGTTACGAGCAGTACTTC	CASSPTGYEQYF
-	TRBJ1-2	TRBV18	TRBD1	TGTGCCAGCTCACCCTTCCGGGACAGGGAAATGGCTAACTATGGCTACACCTTC	CASSPFRDREMANYGYTF
-	TRBJ1-1	TRBV18	-	TGTGCCAGCTCACCGGAGGGGAGGGCTGAAGCTTTCTTT	CASSPEGRAEAFF
-	TRBJ2-7	TRBV5-8	-	TGTGCCAGCACCCCGCGAGGGTACGAGCAGTACTTC	CASTPRGYEQYF
-	TRBJ2-5	TRBV3-1/TRBV3-2	TRBD2	TGTGCCAGCAGCCCTTGGACTAGTTTCGAGACCCAGTACTTC	CASSPWTSFETQYF
-	TRBJ1-1	TRBV7-3	-	TGTGCCAGCAGCCCAGTCCAGGTGGGGCTTGGCACTGAAGCTTTCTTT	CASSPVQVGLGTEAFF
-	TRBJ1-6	TRBV7-9	-	TGTGCCAGCAGCGCTGGACCGGGATCACCCCTCCACTTT	CASSAGPGSPLHF
once	TRBJ2-7	TRBV5-4	TRBD1	TGTGCCAGCAGCGCGGGACAGGTGGGCTCGGCCGGGTACGAGCAGTACTTC	CASSAGQVGSAGYEQYF
-	TRBJ2-5	TRBV7-8	TRBD2	TGTGCCAGCATCCAAGGACTAGCGGAAGAGACCCAGTACTTC	CASIQGLAEETQYF
-	TRBJ1-2	TRBV25-1	TRBD1	TGTGCCAGCAATGTCGGGACAGCGGCAGGGGGCTACACCTTC	CASNVGTAAGGYTF
-	TRBJ1-5	TRBV19	TRBD1	TGTGCCAGTAGCACAGGGGGGGGAAGCAATCAGCCCCAGCATTTT	CASSTGGGSNQPQHF
-	TRBJ2-4	TRBV9	TRBD1	TGTGCCAGCAGCGTGGGACAGGAAAACATTCAGTACTTC	CASSVGQENIQYF
-	TRBJ2-7	TRBV2	-	TGTGCCTCGCGTAAGATGTTGAAACCCTACGAGCAGTACTTC	CASRKMLKPYEQYF
-	TRBJ2-3	TRBV23-1	TRBD1	TGCGCCAGCAGTCAATCACGGGACAGGGAATGTCATTCCTGCACAGATACGCAGTATTTT	CASSQSRDRECHSCTDTQYF
-	TRBJ2-2	TRBV11-3	-	TGTGCCAGCAGCTTAGATTTGAGCGGCACCGGGGAGCTGTTTTTT	CASSLDLSGTGELFF
-	TRBJ2-7	TRBV12-5	TRBD2	TGTGCTAGTGGTTTCGCTTGGGGGGGTCCGTCCTACGAGCAGTACTTC	CASGFAWGGPSYEQYF
-	TRBJ2-7	TRBV28	-	TGTGCCAGCCGATATGACGGGGGTTACGAGCAGTACTTC	CASRYDGGYEQYF
-	TRBJ1-6	TRBV10-3	TRBD1	TGTGCCATCCGGACAGGGAGGGATAATTCACCCCTCCACTTT	CAIRTGRDNSPLHF
-	TRBJ1-3	TRBV6-5	-	TGTGCCAGCACCTTTAGGCCTGAGGCTGGAAACACCATATATTTT	CASTFRPEAGNTIYF
-	TRBJ1-1	TRBV24-1	TRBD1	TGTGCCACCAGCCATCGGACAGGGACTGAAGCTTTCTTT	CATSHRTGTEAFF
-	TRBJ2-7	TRBV15	-	TGTGCCACCAGCAGAGTAAACGGGGGCTCCTACGAGCAGTACTTC	CATSRVNGGSYEQYF
-	TRBJ1-3	TRBV30	-	TGTGCCTGGAGTGCGATCGGTCAGGCAGTAGGAAACACCATATATTTT	CAWSAIGQAVGNTIYF
-	TRBJ1-4	TRBV28	-	TGTGCCAGCAGTTTAACGGGGGTGTCTAATGAAAAACTGTTTTTT	CASSLTGVSNEKLFF
few	TRBJ1-5	TRBV4-2	TRBD1	TGTGCCAGCAGCCAAGTCGGACAGGAGTATAGCAATCAGCCCCAGCATTTT	CASSQVGQEYSNQPQHF
-	TRBJ2-2	TRBV6-5	-	TGTGCCAGCAGTTACTCGACGGGAGCCACCGGGGAGCTGTTTTTT	CASSYSTGATGELFF
-	TRBJ1-6	TRBV28	-	TGTGCCAGCAGACTCGGGATTACACCCCTCCACTTT	CASRLGITPLHF
few	TRBJ1-1	TRBV3-1/TRBV3-2	-	TGTGCCAGCAGCCAAGCTGACAGAATGAACACTGAAGCTTTCTTT	CASSQADRMNTEAFF
-	TRBJ2-1	TRBV27	TRBD1	TGTGCCAGCAGTATCGGACAGGGGGCTGTTGAGCAGTTCTTC	CASSIGQGAVEQFF
-	TRBJ2-3	TRBV28	-	TGTGCCAGCAGTACCCTAACAGGGAATCGTGGAGATACGCAGTATTTT	CASSTLTGNRGDTQYF
once	TRBJ1-6	TRBV7-3	-	TGTGCCAGCAGCTTAGAAGCAAGATCACCCCTCCACTTT	CASSLEARSPLHF
once	TRBJ1-1	TRBV7-9	-	TGTGCCAGCAGCACGCGAACAGCGAACACTGAAGCTTTCTTT	CASSTRTANTEAFF
-	TRBJ2-5	TRBV2	TRBD2	TGTGCCAGCAGGGGAGGGGCAGCCCAGTACTTC	CASRGGAAQYF
once	TRBJ1-1	TRBV9	-	TGTGCCAGCAGCGTAGGTCCAGGTGATGCCGCTGAAGCTTTCTTT	CASSVGPGDAAEAFF
-	TRBJ1-1	TRBV6-5	-	TGTGCCAGCAGTCCGCAGGAATACGCTGAAGCTTTCTTT	CASSPQEYAEAFF
-	TRBJ2-3	TRBV6-1	-	TGTGCCAGCAGTGAAGGAGGAGTACAAGATACGCAGTATTTT	CASSEGGVQDTQYF
-	TRBJ2-1	TRBV28	TRBD2	TGTGCCAGCAGTCGACTAGCGGGAGTTACCTACAATGAGCAGTTCTTC	CASSRLAGVTYNEQFF
-	TRBJ2-6	TRBV6-5	-	TGTGCCAGCAGTTCCTCTCGAGCCTCTGGGGCCAACGTCCTGACTTTC	CASSSSRASGANVLTF
-	TRBJ2-1	TRBV2	-	TGTGCCAGCAGTATACGCTCCAGGGCTATCTCCTACAATGAGCAGTTCTTC	CASSIRSRAISYNEQFF